This T cell receptor beta chain originates from a study of T cells after posttransplantation cyclophosphamide (TCRdb year 2016). In the study overall: Using TRB sequencing, the study followed how the T cell repertoire reconstituted after myeloablative bone marrow transplantation in which posttransplantation cyclophosphamide served as GVHD prophylaxis. In 3 patients, up to about 3 additional blood samples taken between 2 and 5.2 years after transplant also underwent TRB sequencing, as did pretransplant blood from 4 patients. Public TRB sequences were checked against a database of over 3,600 sequences associated with responses to pathogens, tumor antigens, self-antigens and alloantigens. Antigen receptor sequencing was done on samples from roughly 38 PTCy-treated patients and from around 15 related bone marrow donors of those patients. TRA and TRB clonality were tightly correlated in 9 or 10 samples, so subsequent TCR analyses focused on TRB only. Blood from all 34 PTCy patients with 1-year posttransplant specimens was subjected to TRB sequencing. Study-level results and caveats: Donor-recipient similarity was low at 1-2 months but increased during the first year, and donor CD8+ memory clones often dominated later blood repertoires. Across over 40 patients, TRB clonality was highly associated with recipient CMV seropositivity and CMV reactivation, and diversity in PTCy patients was similar to diversity in CNI/methotrexate controls. The TRB repertoires of T cells infiltrating skin or the GI tract showed only limited overlap with the TRB repertoires found in blood.

Concerning this clone itself: The antigen it recognizes is unknown. No clone much larger than this one lies a single base away; base qualities are absent.

TRB sequencing used genomic DNA with the immunoSEQ assay at survey resolution or the hsTCRB kit. In the authors' own workflow: Initial read processing used immunoSEQ software, and repertoire analyses used the LymphoSeq R package. Clonality was calculated as 1 minus normalized Shannon entropy, and the Gini coefficient was also calculated for each TRB dataset. To infer phenotypes in unsorted samples, TRB sequences from sorted subsets of the recipient or donor were mapped onto unsorted samples from the same recipient. Not all clones reach the TCRdb copy of this immuneACCESS table, which keeps in-frame sequences only. Checked studies attribute under half of the gap to unresolved V genes and leave the rest unexplained. Clonal size and the V and J genes are those of that table, whereas D and trimming came from the DNA. The table records around 35,000 clones for this sample, and not one of them appears only once. In total, the top ten clones hold roughly 1.2% of the sample.

Sequences LNHDA (CDR1) and SQIVND (CDR2) are obtained from the germline V gene (reference sequence). At the junction V is shortened by 5 bases and J by 0 bases, with 13 bases in between. Reading from cysteine to phenylalanine, the CDR3 counts 16 amino acids. Only CDR3 DNA remains: 48 bases, in frame from the first base. Related bone marrow donors provided peripheral blood samples on the day of marrow donation. Peripheral blood and bone marrow mononuclear cells were isolated by Ficoll-Hypaque density centrifugation and cryopreserved. This chain joins TRBV19 to TRBJ2-2; possibly the D gene is TRBD2, per 7 matching bases. Input material: PBMCs. The sequence was obtained from a girl between 5 and 17 years old in good health, CMV-negative, and a related stem cell transplant donor. The nucleotide sequence is given as TGTGCCAGTAGTTCCCGGGGGGCGACGAACACCGGGGAGCTGTTTTTT. The resulting protein is CASSSRGATNTGELFF.